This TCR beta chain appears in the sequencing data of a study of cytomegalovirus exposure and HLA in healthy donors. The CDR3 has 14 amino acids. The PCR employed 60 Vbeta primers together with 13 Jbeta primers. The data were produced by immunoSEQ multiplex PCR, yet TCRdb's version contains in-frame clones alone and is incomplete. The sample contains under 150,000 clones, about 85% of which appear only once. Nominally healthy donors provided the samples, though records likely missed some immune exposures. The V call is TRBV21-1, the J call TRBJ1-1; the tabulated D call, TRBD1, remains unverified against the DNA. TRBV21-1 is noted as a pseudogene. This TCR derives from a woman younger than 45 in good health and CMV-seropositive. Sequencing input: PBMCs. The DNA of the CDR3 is TGTGCCAGCAATTGGGGGCGCAGAAACACTGAAGCTTTCTTT. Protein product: CASNWGRRNTEAFF.